The 17 T cell receptor beta chains listed next were all sequenced from one sample in a study of OX40 agonist ivuxolimab in advanced cancers. TCRdb's copy holds only in-frame clones and misses some; the assay was immunoSEQ multiplex PCR. This table has more than 10,000 clones, under 90% appearing once. This sample comprised CD4+ or CD8+ T cells sorted from blood, obtained in a trial of the OX40 agonist ivuxolimab. All receptors come from an adult with an advanced solid tumor such as melanoma, head and neck, liver or kidney cancer.

This chain uses TRBV11-2 with TRBJ2-1, with D perhaps given as TRBD1 or TRBD2 (5 bases each). This CDR3 spans 14 amino acids. V was trimmed by 1 base and J by 9 bases, leaving 13 bases between them. Germline CDR1 reads SGHAT; CDR2 reads FQNNGV. The CDR3, as DNA: TGTGCCAGCAGCTTAGGGTCGCCGGGACCTGAGCAGTTCTTC. As protein: CASSLGSPGPEQFF.

This sequence joins TRBV18 and TRBJ2-7; D is ambiguous. Per the germline V gene, CDR1 is KGHSH and CDR2 is LQKENI. V lost 5 bases, J lost 7 bases, and 12 bases lay in between. The length of the CDR3 is 12 residues. CDR3 sequence (DNA): TGTGCCAGCTCATTGTGGCAGGAAGAGCAGTACTTC. Protein: CASSLWQEEQYF.

The chain joins TRBV2 to TRBJ1-4; 7 bases map to TRBD1. Germline V gene sequence: CDR1 SNHLY, CDR2 FYNNEI. J was trimmed by 0 bases and V by 6 bases; bases with no gene match: 7. The CDR3 extends over 16 amino acids. The DNA of the CDR3 is TGTGCCAGCAGGGACAGGCAACTAGCAACTAATGAAAAACTGTTTTTT. Translating gives CASRDRQLATNEKLFF.

This clone was seen a single time. The V gene is TRBV27, the J gene TRBJ2-3, with D uncertain. Trimming cost V 5 bases and J 3 bases, with 18 bases left between them. The CDR3 is made up of 16 amino acids. In germline, CDR1 is MNHEY, CDR2 SMNVEV (reference sequence). The chain's CDR3 is CASSGSLAPHTDTQYF. The CDR3 bases are TGTGCCAGCAGTGGATCATTGGCACCGCATACAGATACGCAGTATTTT.

V is TRBV5-1 and J is TRBJ1-4, with D unresolved. CDR3 length: 14 amino acids. Germline CDR1 is SGHRS and CDR2 is YFSETQ. The V end lost 1 base, the J end lost 5 bases, and 9 bases lay between the germline ends. The CDR3: CASSLSQTNEKLFF. CDR3 nucleotides: TGCGCCAGCAGCTTGAGCCAGACAAATGAAAAACTGTTTTTT.

This chain joins TRBV5-8 and TRBJ2-3; D perhaps matches TRBD1 (7 bases). The germline V gene has CDR1 SGHTS and CDR2 YDEGEE. The CDR3 sequence is 15 residues long. V dropped 4 bases and J dropped 0 bases, with 12 bases sitting between them. The CDR3 nucleotides are TGTGCCAGCAGCGGCGGGACAGTTAGCACAGATACGCAGTATTTT. Its protein product is CASSGGTVSTDTQYF.

The CDR3 region is CAWSVDLNTEAFF. CDR3 sequence (DNA): TGTGCCTGGAGTGTGGACCTCAACACTGAAGCTTTCTTT. V gene TRBV30 combines with J gene TRBJ1-1; D is unresolved. Trimming cost V 0 bases and J 2 bases, with 7 bases left between them. CDR1 is GTSNPN and CDR2 is SVGIG in the germline V gene (reference sequence). The CDR3 spans 13 residues.

The chain links TRBV7-9 to TRBJ1-1, with D perhaps matching TRBD1 (5 bases). This CDR3 is 13 amino acids long. Germline V gene data show CDR1 as SEHNR and CDR2 as FQNEAQ (reference sequence). V was clipped by 7 bases and J by 3 bases, with 12 bases between them. Here the CDR3 DNA reads TGTGCCAGCACGGGACCGGTGGACACTGAAGCTTTCTTT. Translating gives CASTGPVDTEAFF.

The chain couples TRBV7-9 to TRBJ1-2; no reliable D call. Trimming pared 1 base from V and 4 bases from J, leaving 4 bases between. Germline V gene sequence: CDR1 SEHNR, CDR2 FQNEAQ (reference sequence). This CDR3 contains 12 residues. In DNA, the CDR3 is TGTGCCAGCAGCTTAGGCACCTATGGCTACACCTTC. Translating gives CASSLGTYGYTF.

The chain is built from TRBV29-1 and TRBJ1-1; D ambiguous. Trimming took off 0 bases at V and 11 bases at J, with 10 bases between the two ends. The CDR3 sequence is 11 residues long. Per germline, CDR1 SQVTM and CDR2 ANQGSEA. The chain's CDR3 is CSVEDGVGAFF. The CDR3 DNA reads as TGCAGCGTTGAAGATGGAGTCGGGGCTTTCTTT.

This chain connects TRBV19 to TRBJ2-7; the D is unclear. Looked up from germline, CDR1 is LNHDA and CDR2 is SQIVND (reference sequence). CDR3 length: 14 residues. V was pared by 0 bases and J by 2 bases, with 8 bases between. The CDR3 DNA reads TGTGCCAGTAGTATAGAGGGCGGACCCTACGAGCAGTACTTC. This sequence encodes CASSIEGGPYEQYF.

The V call is TRBV5-6, the J call TRBJ1-1; D is unclear. Trimming took 3 bases from V and 4 from J, leaving 13 bases between them. The CDR3 is 14 amino acids. CDR1 and CDR2 from the germline V gene are SGHDT and YYEEEE. CDR3 DNA sequence: TGTGCCAGCAGCTCGACGGGGTTGAGCACTGAAGCTTTCTTT. The encoded protein is CASSSTGLSTEAFF.

This clone is medium-sized by share. The genes are TRBV2 and TRBJ1-2, with TRBD1 matching 12 bases. The CDR3 runs 14 residues. Trimming removed 8 bases from V and 7 bases from J; junction bases left unmatched: 8. Looked up from germline, CDR1 is SNHLY and CDR2 is FYNNEI. The CDR3 coding sequence is TGTGCCAGCCCAGGGGACAGGGGGCTCCGTGGCTACACCTTC. Protein product: CASPGDRGLRGYTF. The variable domain in full, completed from reference TRBV2 and TRBJ1-2, reads EPEVTQTPSHQVTQMGQEVILRCVPISNHLYFYWYRQILGQKVEFLVSFYNNEISEKSEIFDDQFSVERPDGSNFTLKIRSTKLEDSAMYFCASPGDRGLRGYTFGSGTRLTVV.

The V and J genes are TRBV7-9 and TRBJ1-1, with D uncertain. V lost 1 base to trimming and J lost 1 base, with 7 bases between them. The CDR3 sequence is 14 residues long. Germline V gives CDR1 SEHNR, CDR2 FQNEAQ (reference sequence). The CDR3 sequence: CASSLDSRNTEAFF. The CDR3 nucleotides are TGTGCCAGCAGCTTAGATTCTCGGAACACTGAAGCTTTCTTT.

Remarks on this clone: One end of the junction varies from germline; a read error may be responsible. The V call is TRBV20-1, the J call TRBJ1-4; the D gene is possibly TRBD1 (5 bases). Germline V lookup: CDR1 DFQATT, CDR2 SNEGSKA (reference sequence). The CDR3 totals 11 residues. The chain's CDR3 is CSARNPGGIWF. CDR3 coding DNA: TGCAGTGCTAGGAATCCGGGGGGTATTTGGTTT.

The chain is built from TRBV7-9 and TRBJ2-7; 8 positions match TRBD1. This CDR3 contains 13 residues. Germline V gene data show CDR1 as SEHNR and CDR2 as FQNEAQ (reference sequence). The ends lost 5 bases at V and 5 bases at J; junction bases unmatched: 5. The CDR3 loop reads CASSTPGGDEQYF. The CDR3 DNA follows: TGTGCCAGCAGCACCCCAGGGGGCGACGAGCAGTACTTC.

V and J are TRBV5-1 and TRBJ1-2; 7 bases align to TRBD1. The germline gives CDR1 SGHRS, CDR2 YFSETQ. The CDR3 contains 16 residues. The trim removed 1 base at V and 4 bases at J, leaving 10 bases unmatched. CDR3 amino acids: CASSLFGTAKLYGYTF. CDR3 nucleotide sequence: TGCGCCAGCAGCTTGTTCGGGACAGCAAAACTCTATGGCTACACCTTC.